These 21 T cell receptor beta chains originate from one sample sequenced in a study of blood T cell repertoires in COVID-19. Clones were read by immunoSEQ multiplex PCR, and TCRdb kept only the in-frame ones, dropping some. The data contain hundreds of thousands of clones, roughly 80% of them singletons. Sequencing input: peripheral blood. All receptors come from a woman at least 80 years old with acute or convalescent COVID-19.

The chain uses TRBV19 and TRBJ1-1; D gene unclear. The CDR3 runs to 13 residues. V lost 1 base, J lost 5 bases, and 8 bases lay in between. CDR1 and CDR2 (germline): LNHDA, SQIVND (reference sequence). In DNA, the CDR3 is TGTGCCAGTAGTATAGGCCCCGGGACTGAAGCTTTCTTT. It is translated as CASSIGPGTEAFF.

This sequence joins TRBV5-1 and TRBJ2-7, with 9 positions matching TRBD1. Germline assignment: CDR1 SGHRS and CDR2 YFSETQ. The CDR3 sequence is 13 residues long. The V segment lost 4 bases and the J segment 3 bases; nucleotides outside the gene matches: 2. CDR3 DNA sequence: TGCGCCAGCAGCACGGGACAGGGCTACGAGCAGTACTTC. This sequence encodes CASSTGQGYEQYF.

This chain uses TRBV6-5 with TRBJ2-7; D is possibly TRBD2 (6 bases). V dropped 0 bases and J dropped 2 bases, with 14 bases sitting between them. This CDR3 has 16 residues. Germline V CDR1 and CDR2: MNHEY, SVGAGI. This CDR3 is CASSYSGGLYPYEQYF. CDR3 in DNA: TGTGCCAGCAGTTACTCGGGGGGACTCTATCCCTACGAGCAGTACTTC.

The chain carries TRBV6-4 and TRBJ2-1; 10 nucleotides agree with TRBD2. Germline V gene lookup returns CDR1 MRHNA and CDR2 SNTAGT. This CDR3 comprises 13 residues. Trimming removed 2 bases from V and 10 bases from J; junction bases left unmatched: 2. Here the CDR3 reads CASSDGLADEQFF. CDR3 nucleotides: TGTGCCAGCAGTGACGGACTAGCGGACGAGCAGTTCTTC.

The CDR3 protein is CASSPYRGYEQYF. In DNA, the CDR3 is TGTGCCAGCAGCCCTTACAGGGGTTACGAGCAGTACTTC. The chain couples TRBV11-2 to TRBJ2-7, with TRBD1 identical over 7 bases. J lost 4 bases, V lost 5 bases, and 5 bases had no gene match. The CDR3 runs to 13 residues. Germline lookup yields CDR1 SGHAT and CDR2 FQNNGV.

V and J are TRBV18 and TRBJ1-2; tentatively, D is TRBD1 (6 bases). This CDR3 comprises 18 residues. CDR1 is KGHSH and CDR2 is LQKENI in the germline V gene. The V end was cut by 2 bases, the J end by 0 bases, with 19 bases between. The CDR3 sequence is CASSPVLGARGPNYGYTF. CDR3 DNA sequence: TGTGCCAGCTCACCAGTCCTCGGGGCCAGGGGCCCTAACTATGGCTACACCTTC.

The chain carries TRBV29-1 and TRBJ1-1; D remains ambiguous. Germline V lookup: CDR1 SQVTM, CDR2 ANQGSEA. V lost 6 bases and J 0 bases, leaving 5 bases between the germline ends. The CDR3 length is 11 residues. The CDR3 coding sequence is TGCAGCGTACATATGAACACTGAAGCTTTCTTT. It encodes CSVHMNTEAFF.

The chain is built from TRBV6-1 and TRBJ1-2; maybe TRBD1 (5 bases). The CDR3 spans 15 residues. V shed 3 bases and J shed 9 bases, with 20 bases lying between them. In germline, CDR1 is MNHNS, CDR2 SASEGT. CDR3 amino acids: CASSEPGGTGGSYTF. The CDR3 DNA reads as TGTGCCAGCAGTGAGCCCGGGGGGACCGGGGGGAGCTACACCTTC.

The rearrangement uses TRBV9 and TRBJ2-3; 10 positions agree with TRBD2. J lost 4 bases, V lost 1 base, and 12 bases had no gene match. This CDR3 contains 18 residues. Germline V gene sequence: CDR1 SGDLS, CDR2 YYNGEE. CDR3 bases: TGTGCCAGCAGCGTAAACCTAGCGGGGGAGGTAGTCCCAGATACGCAGTATTTT. Translated, it gives CASSVNLAGEVVPDTQYF.

The chain employs TRBV7-2 and TRBJ2-3; maybe TRBD2 (5 bases). The germline gives CDR1 SGHTA, CDR2 FQGNSA. The CDR3 is 14 amino acids. Trimming removed 6 bases from V and 0 bases from J, with 10 bases in between. The CDR3 DNA sequence: TGTGCCAGCAGGCCTAGCTCTAGCACAGATACGCAGTATTTT. This gives the protein CASRPSSSTDTQYF.

There are many counts of this clone. The chain is built from TRBV7-2 and TRBJ1-5; D may be TRBD1 (5 bases). In germline, CDR1 is SGHTA, CDR2 FQGNSA. CDR3 length: 16 residues. V dropped 1 base and J dropped 2 bases, with 12 bases sitting between them. CDR3 region: CASSLEASRGNQPQHF. The CDR3 DNA sequence: TGTGCCAGCAGCTTAGAGGCGAGCAGGGGCAATCAGCCCCAGCATTTT.

This clone was seen only a few times. The same CDR3 can be traced to other DNA sequences in this sample. The chain links TRBV3-1 (or the pseudogene TRBV3-2) to TRBJ1-1; D gene uncertain. There are 13 residues in the CDR3. Trimming stripped 1 base from V and 2 bases from J, with 5 bases between. CDR1 LGHDT and CDR2 YNNKEL come from the germline V gene (reference sequence). This chain's CDR3 is CASSQAVNTEAFF. DNA for the CDR3: TGTGCCAGCAGCCAAGCAGTTAACACTGAAGCTTTCTTT.

J is TRBJ2-3 and V is TRBV9; no clear D. The CDR3 has 19 amino acids. Looked up from germline, CDR1 is SGDLS and CDR2 is YYNGEE. The V and J ends lost 3 bases and 2 bases respectively, with 25 bases between them. In DNA form, the CDR3 reads TGTGCCAGCAGCGCAAATCCTCTACGACCAGATTACTACACAGATACGCAGTATTTT. This encodes CASSANPLRPDYYTDTQYF.

The chain couples TRBV19 to TRBJ2-3, with D possibly being TRBD2 (6 bases). The germline CDR1 and CDR2 sequences are LNHDA and SQIVND (reference sequence). V gave up 8 bases and J gave up 2 bases, with 17 bases separating them. CDR3 size: 15 residues. CDR3 protein: CASRQSAGYTDTQYF. The CDR3, as DNA: TGTGCCAGTCGCCAGAGCGCGGGGTACACAGATACGCAGTATTTT.

The chain joins TRBV14 to TRBJ1-2; D is unresolved. Germline values: CDR1 SGHDN, CDR2 FVKESK. There are 13 residues in the CDR3. Trimming shortened V by 1 base and J by 7 bases, and 10 bases separated the two germline ends. The chain's CDR3 is CASSQGAVSGYTF. In nucleotides, the CDR3 is TGTGCCAGCAGCCAAGGGGCAGTAAGTGGCTACACCTTC.

The rearrangement uses TRBV18 and TRBJ1-3; no clear D gene. Trimming cost V 2 bases and J 0 bases, with 11 bases left between them. CDR1 and CDR2 (germline): KGHSH, LQKENI. This CDR3 is built from 16 residues. In DNA form, the CDR3 reads TGTGCCAGCTCACCAGAGTCAGGAATCTCTGGAAACACCATATATTTT. Encoded protein: CASSPESGISGNTIYF.

The chain is built from TRBV7-3 and TRBJ2-1; D is undetermined. Germline V gene data show CDR1 as SGHTA and CDR2 as FQGTGA. CDR3 length: 13 amino acids. V was trimmed by 1 base and J by 5 bases, leaving 6 bases between them. The CDR3, as DNA: TGTGCCAGCAGCTTAAATACAGACAATGAGCAGTTCTTC. Amino acid sequence: CASSLNTDNEQFF.

This clone has only one observation. The J gene is TRBJ1-4, the V gene TRBV4-2; 10 bases agree with TRBD1. The ends lost 0 bases at V and 2 bases at J; junction bases unmatched: 9. The CDR3 sequence is 19 residues long. The V gene's germline CDR1 is LGHNA and CDR2 YNFKEQ. CDR3 coding DNA: TGTGCCAGCAGCCAAGATCCTGGACAGGGGGGATCGACTAATGAAAAACTGTTTTTT. It specifies CASSQDPGQGGSTNEKLFF.

This clone was counted only a few times. V usage is TRBV5-1 and J usage is TRBJ2-2; D possibly corresponds to TRBD2 (5 bases). Germline lookup yields CDR1 SGHRS and CDR2 YFSETQ. The ends were cut back, 4 bases at V and 2 bases at J, with 12 bases in the middle. The CDR3 extends over 15 amino acids. Written as DNA, the CDR3 is TGCGCCAGCAGCCCCTCTGGAGGCAACACCGGGGAGCTGTTTTTT. This sequence encodes CASSPSGGNTGELFF.

V usage is TRBV3-1 (or the pseudogene TRBV3-2) and J usage is TRBJ2-3; 11 nucleotides match TRBD1. Per the germline V gene, CDR1 is LGHDT and CDR2 is YNNKEL (reference sequence). CDR3 length equals 17 residues. The junction had 9 bases not matched to a gene; V was cut back by 3 bases and J by 4 bases. The CDR3 region has the DNA TGTGCCAGCAGCCATCTCAATAGGGACAGGGGGGCAGATACGCAGTATTTT. This encodes CASSHLNRDRGADTQYF.

The genes are TRBV7-9 and TRBJ2-7; possibly TRBD2 for D (5 bases). The CDR3 has 13 amino acids. Germline V gene data show CDR1 as SEHNR and CDR2 as FQNEAQ (reference sequence). V was pared by 0 bases and J by 5 bases, with 8 bases between. The CDR3 coding sequence is TGTGCCAGCAGCTTAGCGGGAGTCCACGAGCAGTACTTC. It yields the protein CASSLAGVHEQYF. The complete variable domain, with remaining parts taken from reference TRBV7-9 and TRBJ2-7, reads DTGVSQNPRHKITKRGQNVTFRCDPISEHNRLYWYRQTLGQGPEFLTYFQNEAQLEKSRLLSDRFSAERPKGSFSTLEIQRTEQGDSAMYLCASSLAGVHEQYFGPGTRLTVT.